This T cell receptor (beta chain) was obtained from a study of T-cell reconstitution after alpha-beta-depleted transplantation in children. This clonotype showed up many times. Its target is not known. The study's findings and limits: After transplant, high TCRbeta diversity at day 60 in some patients arose from surviving recipient T cells and thymic progenitors. Diversity and T-cell counts at one year after transplant derived mostly from new T cells.

J lost 6 bases, V lost 4 bases, and 5 bases had no gene match. The CDR3 runs 14 residues. CDR1 and CDR2 (germline): SGDLS, YYNGEE. It was with unique molecular identifiers that the TCRbeta library was prepared. TCRdb fed the PCR reads into MiXCR, producing one record per CDR3 protein. This sample has some 190,000 distinct CDR3 sequences, with 11% found just once. V and J are TRBV9 and TRBJ1-4; 8 bases align to TRBD1. The specimen was PBMCs, collected before TCRalphabeta/CD19-depleted stem cell transplant. The sequence derives from a boy aged 2 to 10 with acute myeloid leukemia, due to receive a stem cell transplant. CDR3 coding DNA: TGTGCCAGCAGCTCAGACAGGGGACATGAAAAACTGTTTTTT. Residues: CASSSDRGHEKLFF.